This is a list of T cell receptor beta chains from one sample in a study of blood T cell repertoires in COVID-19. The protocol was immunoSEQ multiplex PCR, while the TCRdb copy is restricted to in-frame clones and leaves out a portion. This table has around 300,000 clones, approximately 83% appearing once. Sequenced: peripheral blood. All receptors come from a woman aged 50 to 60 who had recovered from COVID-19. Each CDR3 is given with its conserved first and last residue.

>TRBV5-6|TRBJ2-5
CASGTGGETQYF
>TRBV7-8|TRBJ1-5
CASSNRENQPQHF
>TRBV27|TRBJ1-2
CASSLQGNYGYTF
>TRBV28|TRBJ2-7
CASSSRGGNPYEQYF
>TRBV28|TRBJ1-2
CASSSGGSHGYTF
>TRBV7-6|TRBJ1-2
CASSRGGRDRKEYTF
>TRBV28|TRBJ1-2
CASSLSPDGDYGYTF
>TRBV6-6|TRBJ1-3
CASSSVSSGNTIYF
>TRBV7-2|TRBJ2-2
CASSLGTSGPNTGELFF
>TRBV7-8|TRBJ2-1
CASSLVAGREVRNEQFF
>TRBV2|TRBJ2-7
CASSLGISYEQYF
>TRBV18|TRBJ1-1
CASSPGQGITEAFF
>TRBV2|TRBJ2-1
CASLSGGSNEQFF
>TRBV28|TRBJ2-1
CASSLFKGAPEQFF
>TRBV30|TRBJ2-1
CAWSVVVAGEYEQFF
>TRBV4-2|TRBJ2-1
CASSSGQGYEQFF
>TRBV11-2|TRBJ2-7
CASSLVTGGYEQYF
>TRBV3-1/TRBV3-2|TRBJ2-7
CASSQGSRTGSGQYF
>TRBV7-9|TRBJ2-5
CASSPLGLPETQYF
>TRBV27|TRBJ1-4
CASSLWGVNEKLFF
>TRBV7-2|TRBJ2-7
CASSLAGTSGSYEQYF
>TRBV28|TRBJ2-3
CASSTATDTQYF
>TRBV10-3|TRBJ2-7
CAIGRTDYEQYF
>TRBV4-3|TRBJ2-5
CASSQEWGGRTQYF
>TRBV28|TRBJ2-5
CASSLQGVGETQYF
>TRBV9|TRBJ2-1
CASSALAGGAWNEQFF
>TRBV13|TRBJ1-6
CASSLGLSVNSPLHF
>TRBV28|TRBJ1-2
CASSFHLDREPYGYTF
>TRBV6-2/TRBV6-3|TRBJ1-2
CASSYPIYGYTF
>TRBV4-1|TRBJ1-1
CASSQTRVDTEAFF
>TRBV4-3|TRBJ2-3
CASSQVYPLAGGSDTQYF
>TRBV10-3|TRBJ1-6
CAISGGLQTPLHF
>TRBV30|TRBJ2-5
CAWSREGAETQYF
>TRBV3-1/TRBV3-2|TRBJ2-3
CASSQTGQGTQYF
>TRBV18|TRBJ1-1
CASSPRQGKLNTEAFF
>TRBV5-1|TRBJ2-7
CASSIDRGQSYEQYF
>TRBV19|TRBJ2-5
CASSGTGVSGLLAGAQETQYF
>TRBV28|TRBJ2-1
CASSFSGVRSYNEQFF
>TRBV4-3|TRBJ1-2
CASSPDSIVFSF
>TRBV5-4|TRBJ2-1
CASSTKTSVYEQFF
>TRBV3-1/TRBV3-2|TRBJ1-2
CASSRTGKDYGYTF
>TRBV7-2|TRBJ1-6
CASSPGQGARGSPLHF
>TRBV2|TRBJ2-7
CATWTDEAPYEQYF
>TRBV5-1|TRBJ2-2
CASSLALERGELFF
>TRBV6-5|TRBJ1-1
CASSPQPMNTEAFF
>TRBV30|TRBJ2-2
CAWSVRPGRTGELFF
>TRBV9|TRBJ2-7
CASSVGGGTGGYEQYF
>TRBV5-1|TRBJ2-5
CASSLVASGGPPMGETQYF
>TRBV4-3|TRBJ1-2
CASSQEAYRTNYGYTF
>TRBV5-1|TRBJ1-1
CASSLADRNTEAFF
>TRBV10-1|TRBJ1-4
CASRGRDGEKLFF
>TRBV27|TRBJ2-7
CASSPALLDEQYF
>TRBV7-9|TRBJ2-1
CASPSGDEQFF
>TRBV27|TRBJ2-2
CASSSFGLAGGDTGELFF